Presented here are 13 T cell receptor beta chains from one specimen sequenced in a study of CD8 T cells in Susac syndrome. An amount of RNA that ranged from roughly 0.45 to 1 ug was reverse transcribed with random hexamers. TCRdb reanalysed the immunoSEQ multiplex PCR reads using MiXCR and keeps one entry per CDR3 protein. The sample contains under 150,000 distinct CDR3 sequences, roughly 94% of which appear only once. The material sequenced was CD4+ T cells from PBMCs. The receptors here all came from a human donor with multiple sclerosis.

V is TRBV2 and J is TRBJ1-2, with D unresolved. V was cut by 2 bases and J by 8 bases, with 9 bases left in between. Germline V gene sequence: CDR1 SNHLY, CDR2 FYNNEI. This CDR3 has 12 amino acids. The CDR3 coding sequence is TGTGCCAGCAGTGAACTCCCCGGCGGCTACACCTTC. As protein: CASSELPGGYTF.

In DNA, the CDR3 is TGTGCCAGCAGCTTAGCGGATCTAGCGGGTAGCTCCTACAATGAGCAGTTCTTC. It is translated as CASSLADLAGSSYNEQFF. The V call is TRBV7-9, the J call TRBJ2-1; the match to TRBD2 covers 8 bases. This CDR3 is built from 18 residues. Germline trimming cut 0 bases from V and 0 bases from J; bases unmatched to any gene: 7. Germline assignment: CDR1 SEHNR and CDR2 FQNEAQ (reference sequence).

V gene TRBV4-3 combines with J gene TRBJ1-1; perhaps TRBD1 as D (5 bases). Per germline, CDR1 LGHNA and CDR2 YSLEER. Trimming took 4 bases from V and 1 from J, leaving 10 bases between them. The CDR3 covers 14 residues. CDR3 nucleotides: TGCGCCAGCAGCCCGGGGGTTAGGAACACTGAAGCTTTCTTT. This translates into CASSPGVRNTEAFF.

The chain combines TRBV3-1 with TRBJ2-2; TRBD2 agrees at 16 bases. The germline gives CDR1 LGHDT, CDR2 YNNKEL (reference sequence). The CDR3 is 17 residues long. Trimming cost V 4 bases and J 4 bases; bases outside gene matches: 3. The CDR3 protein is CASSLGTSGRGTGELFF. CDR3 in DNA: TGTGCCAGCAGCCTTGGGACTAGCGGGAGGGGCACCGGGGAGCTGTTTTTT.

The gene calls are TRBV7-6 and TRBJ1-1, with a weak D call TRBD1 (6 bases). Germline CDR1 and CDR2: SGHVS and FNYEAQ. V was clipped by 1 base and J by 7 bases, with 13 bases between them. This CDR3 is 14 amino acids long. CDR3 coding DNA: TGTGCCAGCAGCTTAGTAGCAGGGGCGGGTGAAGCTTTCTTT. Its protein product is CASSLVAGAGEAFF.

The CDR3 spells CASGEKYNQPQHF. The CDR3 DNA follows: TGTGCCAGCGGGGAGAAGTACAATCAGCCCCAGCATTTT. J is TRBJ1-5 and V is TRBV27; D remains ambiguous. The CDR3 contains 13 residues. The V and J ends lost 8 bases and 3 bases respectively, with 11 bases between them. Germline V lookup: CDR1 MNHEY, CDR2 SMNVEV (reference sequence).

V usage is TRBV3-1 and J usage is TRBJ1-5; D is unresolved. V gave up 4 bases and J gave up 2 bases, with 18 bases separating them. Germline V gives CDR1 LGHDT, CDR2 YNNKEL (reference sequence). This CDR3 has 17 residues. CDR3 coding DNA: TGTGCCAGCAGCCCGGGAGTACAGTTCAAAGGCAATCAGCCCCAGCATTTT. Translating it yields CASSPGVQFKGNQPQHF. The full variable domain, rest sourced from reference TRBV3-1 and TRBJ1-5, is DTAVSQTPKYLVTQMGNDKSIKCEQNLGHDTMYWYKQDSKKFLKIMFSYNNKELIINETVPNRFSPKSPDKAHLNLHINSLELGDSAVYFCASSPGVQFKGNQPQHFGDGTRLSIL.

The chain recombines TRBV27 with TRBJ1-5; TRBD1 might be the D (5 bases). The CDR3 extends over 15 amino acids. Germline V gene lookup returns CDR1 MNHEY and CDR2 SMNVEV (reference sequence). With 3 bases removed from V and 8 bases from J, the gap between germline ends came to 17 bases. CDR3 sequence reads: CASSFGGEGAEPQHF. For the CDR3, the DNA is TGTGCCAGCAGTTTCGGGGGGGAAGGTGCGGAGCCCCAGCATTTT.

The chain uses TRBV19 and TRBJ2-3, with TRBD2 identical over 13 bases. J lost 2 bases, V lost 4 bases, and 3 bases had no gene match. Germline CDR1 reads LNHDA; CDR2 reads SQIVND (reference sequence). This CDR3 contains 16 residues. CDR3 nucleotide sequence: TGTGCCAGTAGTAACGGACTAGCGGGGGTCACAGATACGCAGTATTTT. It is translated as CASSNGLAGVTDTQYF.

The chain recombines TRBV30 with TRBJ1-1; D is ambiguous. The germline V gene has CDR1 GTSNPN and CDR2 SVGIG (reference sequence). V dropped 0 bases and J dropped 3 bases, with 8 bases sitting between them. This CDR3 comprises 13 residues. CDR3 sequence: CAWSVEGHTEAFF. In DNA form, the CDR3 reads TGTGCCTGGAGTGTAGAGGGCCACACTGAAGCTTTCTTT. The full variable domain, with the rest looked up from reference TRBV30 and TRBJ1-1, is SQTIHQWPATLVQPVGSPLSLECTVEGTSNPNLYWYRQAAGRGLQLLFYSVGIGQISSEVPQNLSASRPQDRQFILSSKKLLLSDSGFYLCAWSVEGHTEAFFGQGTRLTVV.

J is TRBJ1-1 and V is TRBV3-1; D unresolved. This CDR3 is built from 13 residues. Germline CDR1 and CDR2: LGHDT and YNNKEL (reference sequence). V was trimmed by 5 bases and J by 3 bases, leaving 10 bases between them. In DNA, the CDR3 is TGTGCCAGCAGCTGGGGTGCGGACACTGAAGCTTTCTTT. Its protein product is CASSWGADTEAFF.

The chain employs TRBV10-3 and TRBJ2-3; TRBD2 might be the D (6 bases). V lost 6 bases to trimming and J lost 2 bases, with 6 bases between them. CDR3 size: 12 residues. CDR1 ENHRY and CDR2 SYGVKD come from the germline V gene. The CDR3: CAIRDYTDTQYF. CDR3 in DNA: TGTGCCATCAGGGACTACACAGATACGCAGTATTTT.

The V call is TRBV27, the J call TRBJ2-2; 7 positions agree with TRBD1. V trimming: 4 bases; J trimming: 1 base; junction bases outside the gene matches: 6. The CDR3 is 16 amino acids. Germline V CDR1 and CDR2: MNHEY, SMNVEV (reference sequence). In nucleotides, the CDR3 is TGTGCCAGCAGTTATACCGGGACAGTGAACACCGGGGAGCTGTTTTTT. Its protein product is CASSYTGTVNTGELFF.